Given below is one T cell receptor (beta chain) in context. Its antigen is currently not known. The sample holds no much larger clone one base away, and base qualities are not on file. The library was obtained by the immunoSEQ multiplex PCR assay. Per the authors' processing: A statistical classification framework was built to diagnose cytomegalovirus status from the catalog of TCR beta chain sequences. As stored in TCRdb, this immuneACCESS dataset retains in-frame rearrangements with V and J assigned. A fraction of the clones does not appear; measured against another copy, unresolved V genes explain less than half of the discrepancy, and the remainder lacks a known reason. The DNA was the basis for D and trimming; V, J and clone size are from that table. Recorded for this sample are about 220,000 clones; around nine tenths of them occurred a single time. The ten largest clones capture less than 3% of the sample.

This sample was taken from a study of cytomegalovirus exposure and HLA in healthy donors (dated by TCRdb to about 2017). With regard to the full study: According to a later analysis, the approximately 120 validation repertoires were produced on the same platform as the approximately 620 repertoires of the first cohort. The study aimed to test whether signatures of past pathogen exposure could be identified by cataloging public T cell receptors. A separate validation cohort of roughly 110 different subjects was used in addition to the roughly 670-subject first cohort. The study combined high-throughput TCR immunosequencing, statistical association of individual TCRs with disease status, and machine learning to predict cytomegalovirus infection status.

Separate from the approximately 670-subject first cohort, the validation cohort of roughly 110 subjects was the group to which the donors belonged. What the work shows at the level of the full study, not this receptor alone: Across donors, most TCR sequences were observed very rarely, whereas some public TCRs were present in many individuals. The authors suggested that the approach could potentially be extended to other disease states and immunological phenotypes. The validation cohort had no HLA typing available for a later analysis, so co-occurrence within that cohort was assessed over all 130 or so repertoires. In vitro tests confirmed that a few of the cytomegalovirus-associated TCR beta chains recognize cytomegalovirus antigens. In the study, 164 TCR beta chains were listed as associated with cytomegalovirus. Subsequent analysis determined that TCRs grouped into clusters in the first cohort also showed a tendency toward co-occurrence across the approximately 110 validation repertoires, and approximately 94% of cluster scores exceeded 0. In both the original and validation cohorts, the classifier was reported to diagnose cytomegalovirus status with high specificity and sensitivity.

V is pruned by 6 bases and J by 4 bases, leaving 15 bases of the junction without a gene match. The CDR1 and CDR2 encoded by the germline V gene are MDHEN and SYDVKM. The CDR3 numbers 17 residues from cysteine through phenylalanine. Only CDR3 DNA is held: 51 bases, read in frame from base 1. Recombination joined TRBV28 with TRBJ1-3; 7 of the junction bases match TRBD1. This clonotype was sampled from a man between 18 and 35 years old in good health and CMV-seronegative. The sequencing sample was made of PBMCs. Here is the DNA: TGTGCCAGCAGGTCTACGACAGGGTTTTCTTCCGGAAACACCATATATTTT. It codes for CASRSTTGFSSGNTIYF.